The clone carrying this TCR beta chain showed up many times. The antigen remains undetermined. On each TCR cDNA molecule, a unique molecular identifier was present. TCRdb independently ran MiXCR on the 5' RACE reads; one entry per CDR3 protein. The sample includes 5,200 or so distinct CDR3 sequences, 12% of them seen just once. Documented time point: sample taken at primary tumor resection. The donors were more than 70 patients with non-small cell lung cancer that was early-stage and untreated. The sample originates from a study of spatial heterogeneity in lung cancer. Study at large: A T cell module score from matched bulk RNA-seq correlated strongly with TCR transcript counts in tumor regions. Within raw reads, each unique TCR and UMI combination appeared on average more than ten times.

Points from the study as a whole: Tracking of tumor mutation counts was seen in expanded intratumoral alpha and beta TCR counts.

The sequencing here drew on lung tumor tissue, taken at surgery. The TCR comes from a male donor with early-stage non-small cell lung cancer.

CDR3 amino acids: CASSLNYRSPQHF. CDR3 bases: TGTGCCAGCAGTTTAAACTACCGGTCGCCCCAGCATTTT. The chain links TRBV6-5 to TRBJ1-5; no firm D call. In germline, CDR1 is MNHEY, CDR2 SVGAGI. With 4 bases removed from V and 9 bases from J, the gap between germline ends came to 13 bases. CDR3 length equals 13 residues.